The source of this T cell receptor (beta chain) is a study of blood T cell repertoires in COVID-19. Between the trimmed V and J ends, which lost 4 bases and 3 bases, there was a span of 14 bases. This CDR3 is 14 amino acids long. Germline V gives CDR1 SQVTM, CDR2 ANQGSEA. Profiled with immunoSEQ multiplex PCR; TCRdb holds only in-frame clones, not every one. Of roughly 100,000 clones in the sample, around 90% were seen once. This chain uses TRBV29-1 with TRBJ2-3, with a possible D match to TRBD1 (5 bases). The receptor comes from a human donor in a cohort sampled during active COVID-19. The sequenced material came from peripheral blood. This CDR3 reads CSVARTLSTDTQYF. DNA of the CDR3: TGCAGCGTTGCCCGGACATTATCAACAGATACGCAGTATTTT.